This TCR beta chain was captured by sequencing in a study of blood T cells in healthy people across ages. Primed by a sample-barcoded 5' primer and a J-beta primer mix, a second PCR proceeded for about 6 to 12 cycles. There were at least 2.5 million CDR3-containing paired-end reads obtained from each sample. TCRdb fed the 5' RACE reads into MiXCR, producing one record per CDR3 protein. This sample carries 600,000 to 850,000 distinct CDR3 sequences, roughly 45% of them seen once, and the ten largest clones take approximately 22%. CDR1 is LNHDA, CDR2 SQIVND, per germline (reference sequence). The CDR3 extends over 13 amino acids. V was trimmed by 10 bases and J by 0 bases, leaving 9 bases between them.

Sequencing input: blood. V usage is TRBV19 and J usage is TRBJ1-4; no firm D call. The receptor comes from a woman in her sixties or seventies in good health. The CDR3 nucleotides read TGTGCCACCAGAAAAGCAACTAATGAAAAACTGTTTTTT. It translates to CATRKATNEKLFF. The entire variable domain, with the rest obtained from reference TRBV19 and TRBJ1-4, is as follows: DGGITQSPKYLFRKEGQNVTLSCEQNLNHDAMYWYRQDPGQGLRLIYYSQIVNDFQKGDIAEGYSVSREKKESFPLTVTSAQKNPTAFYLCATRKATNEKLFFGSGTQLSVL.